The 32 T cell receptor beta chains below were found in one sample sequenced in a study of shared clonotypes between healthy human individuals. CD45RO-negative, CCR7-positively selected cells formed the naive CD8 fraction, excluding terminally differentiated effector memory CD45RA+ cells. This table comes from immunoSEQ multiplex PCR, and its TCRdb copy is limited to in-frame clones, with some not included. Of about 680,000 clones listed, 92% were seen once; the top ten hold roughly 22%. The sequenced sample was naive CD8+ T cells sorted from blood. All receptors derive from a man between 25 and 39 years old in good health.

The gene calls are TRBV27 and TRBJ2-3; 9 positions match TRBD2. There are 15 residues in the CDR3. J gave up 2 bases and V 8 bases, and 8 bases lay outside the gene matches. Germline lookup yields CDR1 MNHEY and CDR2 SMNVEV (reference sequence). The CDR3 reads CASGGVAGVTDTQYF. CDR3 sequence (DNA): TGTGCCAGCGGGGGGGTAGCGGGAGTCACAGATACGCAGTATTTT.

This rearrangement joins TRBV27 to TRBJ2-1, with D perhaps being TRBD1 or TRBD2 (6 bases each). The germline CDR1 and CDR2 sequences are MNHEY and SMNVEV (reference sequence). V was cut by 5 bases and J by 8 bases, with 13 bases left in between. The CDR3 totals 13 residues. The CDR3 region has the DNA TGTGCCAGCAGTCCCAATGGGGGGCATGAGCAGTTCTTC. Translation gives CASSPNGGHEQFF.

The gene calls are TRBV11-2 and TRBJ2-1; D gene unclear. CDR1 SGHAT and CDR2 FQNNGV come from the germline V gene. The CDR3 has 15 residues. V was clipped by 2 bases and J by 2 bases, with 10 bases between them. The CDR3 loop reads CASSLRRPAYNEQFF. CDR3 coding DNA: TGTGCCAGCAGCTTACGCAGACCGGCCTACAATGAGCAGTTCTTC.

The CDR3 here is CASSWTGGAVNFFYEQYF. In DNA form, the CDR3 reads TGTGCCAGCAGCTGGACAGGGGGAGCGGTAAATTTTTTCTACGAGCAGTACTTC. The chain links TRBV11-2 to TRBJ2-7; 10 bases map to TRBD1. V lost 4 bases, J lost 3 bases, and 15 bases stayed unmatched. Germline CDR1 SGHAT, CDR2 FQNNGV. This CDR3 has 18 amino acids.

The chain employs TRBV18 and TRBJ2-3, with TRBD1 matching 7 bases. Germline V gene sequence: CDR1 KGHSH, CDR2 LQKENI. This CDR3 is built from 16 residues. The trim removed 1 base at V and 3 bases at J, leaving 7 bases unmatched. The CDR3: CASSPRTGMGTDTQYF. As DNA, the CDR3 is TGTGCCAGCTCACCACGGACAGGCATGGGTACAGATACGCAGTATTTT. Filled out from reference TRBV18 and TRBJ2-3, the complete variable domain reads NAGVMQNPRHLVRRRGQEARLRCSPMKGHSHVYWYRQLPEEGLKFMVYLQKENIIDESGMPKERFSAEFPKEGPSILRIQQVVRGDSAAYFCASSPRTGMGTDTQYFGPGTRLTVL.

The J gene is TRBJ2-7, the V gene TRBV6-5; TRBD2 is a possible D gene (5 bases). Germline V gene sequence: CDR1 MNHEY, CDR2 SVGAGI. V lost 4 bases, J lost 2 bases, and 9 bases lay in between. The CDR3 contains 13 residues. This CDR3 is CASSSRGPYEQYF. The CDR3 region has the DNA TGTGCCAGCAGTTCCCGGGGTCCCTACGAGCAGTACTTC.

V gene TRBV19 combines with J gene TRBJ1-5; D ambiguous. Looked up from germline, CDR1 is LNHDA and CDR2 is SQIVND (reference sequence). V lost 8 bases to trimming and J lost 1 base, with 12 bases between them. The CDR3 loop spans 14 amino acids. CDR3 DNA sequence: TGTGCCAGTGGGGAGGGTATAAGCAATCAGCCCCAGCATTTT. This gives the protein CASGEGISNQPQHF.

The chain couples TRBV6-1 to TRBJ1-2; D gene ambiguous. Germline V lookup: CDR1 MNHNS, CDR2 SASEGT. V was pared by 0 bases and J by 6 bases, with 11 bases between. CDR3 length: 14 amino acids. Here the CDR3 reads CASSEALPGDGYTF. The CDR3 nucleotides are TGTGCCAGCAGTGAAGCGCTTCCGGGTGATGGCTACACCTTC.

On this clone: Other DNA sequences in the sample encode the same CDR3. The chain combines TRBV6-5 with TRBJ2-1; D is unclear. V was trimmed by 0 bases and J by 0 bases, leaving 9 bases between them. The CDR3 contains 16 residues. Germline CDR1 reads MNHEY; CDR2 reads SVGAGI. CDR3 protein: CASSYSGPDSYNEQFF. CDR3 DNA: TGTGCCAGCAGTTACTCCGGACCCGACTCCTACAATGAGCAGTTCTTC.

The J gene is TRBJ2-7, the V gene TRBV19; perhaps TRBD1 as D (6 bases). The CDR3 extends over 14 amino acids. Trimming pared 2 bases from V and 1 base from J, leaving 9 bases between. The V gene's germline CDR1 is LNHDA and CDR2 SQIVND (reference sequence). The CDR3 reads CASSIITGSYEQYF. DNA of the CDR3: TGTGCCAGTAGTATAATAACAGGGTCCTACGAGCAGTACTTC.

Points on this clone: At the DNA level, this CDR3 is encoded by other sequences in the same sample as well. V is TRBV15 and J is TRBJ2-3; D remains ambiguous. The V end lost 3 bases, the J end lost 3 bases, and 7 bases lay between the germline ends. Germline V gene data show CDR1 as LNHNV and CDR2 as YYDKDF (reference sequence). This CDR3 has 13 amino acids. CDR3 nucleotide sequence: TGTGCCACCAGCAGCCCCAGGACAGATACGCAGTATTTT. This codes for CATSSPRTDTQYF.

The rearrangement uses TRBV11-2 and TRBJ2-7; TRBD2 matches 9 bases. The germline gives CDR1 SGHAT, CDR2 FQNNGV. The CDR3 runs 14 residues. V lost 3 bases, J lost 4 bases, and 4 bases stayed unmatched. DNA of the CDR3: TGTGCCAGCAGCTTTGTGGGACTAGCTTACGAGCAGTACTTC. Protein: CASSFVGLAYEQYF.

The rearrangement links TRBV7-2 to TRBJ2-7; TRBD2 agrees at 10 bases. Germline V gene lookup returns CDR1 SGHTA and CDR2 FQGNSA. The J segment lost 3 bases and the V segment lost 4 bases, leaving 6 bases of the junction unmatched. There are 15 residues in the CDR3. The CDR3 DNA follows: TGTGCCAGCAGCTCAACTAGCGGGGCCTTCTACGAGCAGTACTTC. Residues: CASSSTSGAFYEQYF.

J is TRBJ2-7 and V is TRBV15; D is perhaps TRBD1 or TRBD2 (7 bases each). The V gene's germline CDR1 is LNHNV and CDR2 YYDKDF (reference sequence). The CDR3 runs to 15 residues. The V end lost 6 bases, the J end lost 0 bases, and 15 bases lay between the germline ends. CDR3 sequence: CATRGGTENSYEQYF. Written as DNA, the CDR3 is TGTGCCACCAGGGGGGGGACAGAGAACTCCTACGAGCAGTACTTC.

The V and J genes are TRBV28 and TRBJ1-5; D is uncertain. Trimming took 3 bases from V and 5 from J, leaving 20 bases between them. Germline V gives CDR1 MDHEN, CDR2 SYDVKM. The CDR3 contains 17 residues. CDR3 residues: CASSFAVGALADQPQHF. CDR3 bases: TGTGCCAGCAGTTTTGCTGTGGGAGCCTTAGCGGATCAGCCCCAGCATTTT.

This chain connects TRBV2 to TRBJ2-7, with a weak D call TRBD1 (5 bases). The germline CDR1 and CDR2 sequences are SNHLY and FYNNEI. Trimming removed 2 bases from V and 4 bases from J, with 12 bases in between. This CDR3 comprises 14 residues. The CDR3: CASSEWQGKYEQYF. The DNA of the CDR3 is TGTGCCAGCAGTGAATGGCAGGGAAAGTACGAGCAGTACTTC. The full variable domain, with the rest looked up from reference TRBV2 and TRBJ2-7, is EPEVTQTPSHQVTQMGQEVILRCVPISNHLYFYWYRQILGQKVEFLVSFYNNEISEKSEIFDDQFSVERPDGSNFTLKIRSTKLEDSAMYFCASSEWQGKYEQYFGPGTRLTVT.

V is TRBV5-4 and J is TRBJ1-2; 10 bases are shared with TRBD1. V dropped 2 bases and J dropped 6; count of bases not matched to a gene: 7. Germline V lookup: CDR1 SGHNT, CDR2 YYREEE (reference sequence). The CDR3 sequence is 15 residues long. The CDR3 DNA reads as TGTGCCAGCAGCTTCCCAGACAGGGGGCAGGATGGCTACACCTTC. Amino acids: CASSFPDRGQDGYTF.

The chain has TRBV5-6 and TRBJ1-4; D uncertain. Germline V CDR1 and CDR2: SGHDT, YYEEEE. The CDR3 contains 15 residues. Trimming pared 0 bases from V and 5 bases from J, leaving 11 bases between. CDR3 sequence (DNA): TGTGCCAGCAGCTTGGGAGGGAACCCCAATGAAAAACTGTTTTTT. This codes for CASSLGGNPNEKLFF.

This clone has a single count. The DNA of the CDR3 is TGTGCCAGCAGTCTTTGGGGGCGACGGGACACCGGGGAGCTGTTTTTT. This encodes CASSLWGRRDTGELFF. This sequence joins TRBV16 and TRBJ2-2; weak D call: TRBD1 (6 bases). The CDR3 sequence is 16 residues long. Trimming stripped 6 bases from V and 3 bases from J, with 17 bases between. The germline V gene has CDR1 KGHSY and CDR2 FQNENV.

The gene calls are TRBV7-9 and TRBJ2-3; the match to TRBD2 covers 9 bases. The germline V gene encodes CDR1 SEHNR and CDR2 FQNEAQ (reference sequence). The V gene end was trimmed by 8 bases and the J gene end by 4 bases; junction bases not matched to a gene: 16. The CDR3 contains 17 residues. CDR3 loop: CASLPRGAGGESDTQYF. DNA for the CDR3: TGTGCCAGCTTACCCCGAGGAGCGGGAGGAGAATCAGATACGCAGTATTTT.

The chain recombines TRBV13 with TRBJ2-5; 9 bases are a match to TRBD2. The CDR3 extends over 14 amino acids. CDR1 and CDR2 (germline): PRHDT, FYEKMQ (reference sequence). After removal of 5 bases from V and 4 bases from J, the junction contained 5 bases not matched to a gene. The CDR3 bases are TGTGCCAGCAGCATGGGGACTAGCCCAGAGACCCAGTACTTC. Protein sequence: CASSMGTSPETQYF. Supplemented by reference TRBV13 and TRBJ2-5, the full variable domain reads AAGVIQSPRHLIKEKRETATLKCYPIPRHDTVYWYQQGPGQDPQFLISFYEKMQSDKGSIPDRFSAQQFSDYHSELNMSSLELGDSALYFCASSMGTSPETQYFGPGTRLLVL.

The genes are TRBV14 and TRBJ2-7; tentatively, D is TRBD2 (6 bases). This CDR3 spans 13 amino acids. Trimming shortened V by 1 base and J by 2 bases, and 6 bases separated the two germline ends. Per germline, CDR1 SGHDN and CDR2 FVKESK. Here the CDR3 DNA reads TGTGCCAGCAGCCAAGGCGGGACCTACGAGCAGTACTTC. Translating it yields CASSQGGTYEQYF.

The chain joins TRBV7-9 to TRBJ1-4; D is uncertain. The CDR3 is 14 amino acids. Trimming removed 2 bases at V and 7 bases at J, with 11 bases between. The germline V gene has CDR1 SEHNR and CDR2 FQNEAQ (reference sequence). Here the CDR3 DNA reads TGTGCCAGCAGCTTACCCCGGGAGGGTGAAAAACTGTTTTTT. Translation gives CASSLPREGEKLFF.

The chain recombines TRBV5-4 with TRBJ2-7; possible D gene TRBD2, 5 bases. This CDR3 has 15 residues. Trimming stripped 2 bases from V and 4 bases from J, with 16 bases between. Germline V gene sequence: CDR1 SGHNT, CDR2 YYREEE (reference sequence). The CDR3 DNA reads as TGTGCCAGCAGCTTCGGGAAATCAAACGGGTACGAGCAGTACTTC. Translation: CASSFGKSNGYEQYF.

The rearrangement uses TRBV5-4 and TRBJ2-1; 8 bases fit TRBD1. J was trimmed by 9 bases and V by 2 bases; bases with no gene match: 4. Germline lookup yields CDR1 SGHNT and CDR2 YYREEE (reference sequence). The length of the CDR3 is 13 residues. The CDR3 DNA follows: TGTGCCAGCAGCTTAGCAGGGGGCATTGAGCAGTTCTTC. Translated, it gives CASSLAGGIEQFF.

The chain employs TRBV28 and TRBJ2-7, with 9 bases that match TRBD1. Per germline, CDR1 MDHEN and CDR2 SYDVKM. There are 13 residues in the CDR3. Trimming at V came to 4 bases and at J to 3 bases, leaving 1 base not matched to a gene. CDR3 DNA: TGTGCCAGCAGTTGGACAGGGGACTACGAGCAGTACTTC. This gives the protein CASSWTGDYEQYF.

V is TRBV7-8 and J is TRBJ2-1, with 11 bases lining up with TRBD2. The CDR3 covers 16 residues. Looked up from germline, CDR1 is SGHVS and CDR2 is FQNEAQ. The V and J ends lost 5 bases and 8 bases, in that order; junction bases with no gene match: 11. The CDR3 loop is CASSPRTSGSADEQFF. CDR3 bases: TGTGCCAGCAGCCCCCGAACTAGCGGGAGTGCCGATGAGCAGTTCTTC.

This clone was counted only a few times. The rearrangement uses TRBV28 and TRBJ2-1; the D gene is possibly TRBD2 (6 bases). There are 14 residues in the CDR3. V lost 9 bases and J 2 bases, leaving 14 bases between the germline ends. Per germline, CDR1 MDHEN and CDR2 SYDVKM. CDR3 loop: CASTVADPYNEQFF. Here the CDR3 DNA reads TGTGCCAGTACCGTAGCGGACCCCTACAATGAGCAGTTCTTC. Combining the CDR3 with reference TRBV28 and TRBJ2-1 gives the whole variable domain DVKVTQSSRYLVKRTGEKVFLECVQDMDHENMFWYRQDPGLGLRLIYFSYDVKMKEKGDIPEGYSVSREKKERFSLILESASTNQTSMYLCASTVADPYNEQFFGPGTRLTVL.

This clone showed up just a few times. The J gene is TRBJ2-7, the V gene TRBV9; D call uncertain. Germline V gives CDR1 SGDLS, CDR2 YYNGEE. V was cut by 0 bases and J by 3 bases, with 7 bases left in between. This CDR3 comprises 13 residues. The CDR3 nucleotides read TGTGCCAGCAGCGTAGCGGCAGACTACGAGCAGTACTTC. It encodes CASSVAADYEQYF.

This chain joins TRBV30 and TRBJ2-7, with 10 bases lining up with TRBD2. The CDR3 has 14 residues. Germline CDR1 GTSNPN, CDR2 SVGIG (reference sequence). V was clipped by 2 bases and J by 3 bases; unmatched bases: 4. In DNA, the CDR3 is TGTGCCTGGAGTACCGGGACTAGCGTCTACGAGCAGTACTTC. Its protein is CAWSTGTSVYEQYF.

CDR3 residues: CASSPQGGGNQPQHF. In DNA form, the CDR3 reads TGTGCCAGCAGTCCCCAAGGGGGTGGCAATCAGCCCCAGCATTTT. This rearrangement joins TRBV28 to TRBJ1-5, with D perhaps matching TRBD1 (6 bases). Trimming took off 5 bases at V and 2 bases at J, with 13 bases between the two ends. Germline V gives CDR1 MDHEN, CDR2 SYDVKM. The CDR3 sequence is 15 residues long. The full variable domain, with the rest looked up from reference TRBV28 and TRBJ1-5, is DVKVTQSSRYLVKRTGEKVFLECVQDMDHENMFWYRQDPGLGLRLIYFSYDVKMKEKGDIPEGYSVSREKKERFSLILESASTNQTSMYLCASSPQGGGNQPQHFGDGTRLSIL.

A single count supports this clone. The rearrangement links TRBV27 to TRBJ2-1, with 8 bases fitting TRBD2. The CDR3 length is 16 residues. Germline loops: CDR1 MNHEY, CDR2 SMNVEV (reference sequence). J was trimmed by 5 bases and V by 0 bases; bases with no gene match: 6. The CDR3 loop is CASSLSIREGHNEQFF. The CDR3 DNA is TGTGCCAGCAGTTTATCGATCCGGGAGGGACACAATGAGCAGTTCTTC.